The entry below gives a single TCR beta chain sequence along with its context. Germline-derived CDR1 and CDR2 are SGHNT and YENEEA. Trimming removed 11 bases from V and 9 bases from J, with 17 bases in between. The CDR3 has 12 residues. The RNA input was roughly 0.45 to 1 ug, and it was reverse transcribed with random hexamers. Amplification of the TCR beta CDR3 was carried out by immunoSEQ multiplex PCR, which spanned a total of 54 Vbeta and 13 Jbeta segments. A single record per CDR3 protein comes from TCRdb applying MiXCR to the immunoSEQ multiplex PCR reads. The sample holds 190,000 or so distinct CDR3 sequences, roughly 95% seen once. The entry originates in a study of CD8 T cells in Susac syndrome. From blood CD8+ and CD4+ T cells, the TCR beta chain was sequenced.

Sequencing was performed on CD4+ T cells from PBMCs. The receptor's source is a human donor with multiple sclerosis. V gene TRBV11-3 combines with J gene TRBJ2-1, with D maybe TRBD1 (6 bases). The CDR3 DNA reads as TGTGCCTCCGATGGGGGCTCCTTTGAGCAGTTCTTC. Amino acid sequence: CASDGGSFEQFF. The entire variable domain, with the rest obtained from reference TRBV11-3 and TRBJ2-1, is as follows: EAGVVQSPRYKIIEKKQPVAFWCNPISGHNTLYWYLQNLGQGPELLIRYENEEAVDDSQLPKDRFSAERLKGVDSTLKIQPAELGDSAVYLCASDGGSFEQFFGPGTRLTVL.